This is a list of T cell receptor beta chains from one sample in a study of blood T cell repertoires in COVID-19. TCRdb's table, derived via immunoSEQ multiplex PCR, lists solely in-frame clones and lacks some. Of roughly 250,000 clones in the sample, approximately 90% are singletons; the top ten hold around 0.84%. The material sequenced was peripheral blood. These receptors were collected from a young man with acute or convalescent COVID-19. CDR3s include the opening cysteine and the closing phenylalanine or tryptophan. D genes are given only for firm matches. Part of the rows lack a size; the others show once, few, many or a class for expanded clones.

TRBV5-1	TRBJ1-5	.	TRBD1	TGCGCCAGCAGCTTGGGACAGGGGATTCAGCCCCAGCATTTT	CASSLGQGIQPQHF
TRBV30	TRBJ1-5	.	.	TGTGCCTGGAGTCCCTCGGTCCTCAATCAGCCCCAGCATTTT	CAWSPSVLNQPQHF
TRBV4-1	TRBJ1-5	.	.	TGCGCCAGCAGCCAAGCGGGCAGGGAGGACCAGCCCCAGCATTTT	CASSQAGREDQPQHF
TRBV7-2	TRBJ1-1	.	.	TGTGCCAGCAGCCCCCGACCGACAATGAACACTGAAGCTTTCTTT	CASSPRPTMNTEAFF
TRBV2	TRBJ1-4	.	.	TGTGCCAGCAGCGGGGGGAGGCCCAATGAAAAACTGTTTTTT	CASSGGRPNEKLFF
TRBV9	TRBJ2-2	.	.	TGTGCCAGCAGCGTAGATTACGGGAGTACCGGGGAGCTGTTTTTT	CASSVDYGSTGELFF
TRBV4-1	TRBJ2-7	.	TRBD1	TGCGCCAGCAGCCAAGATGCAGGGGGCTTTTCCTACGAGCAGTACTTC	CASSQDAGGFSYEQYF
TRBV4-2	TRBJ2-7	.	.	TGTGCCAGCAGCCATCAAACTAGGTCCTACGAGCAGTACTTC	CASSHQTRSYEQYF
TRBV30	TRBJ1-5	.	TRBD1	TGTGCCTGGACTAAGGGGGCCAATCAGCCCCAGCATTTT	CAWTKGANQPQHF
TRBV3-1/TRBV3-2	TRBJ2-3	once	.	TGTGCCAGCGCTCTTGGGCCTAGCACAGATACGCAGTATTTT	CASALGPSTDTQYF
TRBV5-4	TRBJ1-3	.	TRBD1	TGTGCCAGCAGCCCTCGGGACAGGGGCTCTGGAAACACCATATATTTT	CASSPRDRGSGNTIYF
TRBV11-2	TRBJ1-1	.	.	TGTGCCAGCAGCTTAGGGCTTGACAGAAACACTGAAGCTTTCTTT	CASSLGLDRNTEAFF
TRBV11-3	TRBJ2-1	.	TRBD2	TGTGCCAGCAGCCCCCCGGGAGGGCCTCGGGATGAGCAGTTCTTC	CASSPPGGPRDEQFF
TRBV9	TRBJ1-2	.	TRBD1	TGTGCCAGCAGCGTAGAGGGGACAGCGAGCTATGGCTACACCTTC	CASSVEGTASYGYTF
TRBV27	TRBJ2-3	.	.	TGTGCCAGCAGTTCCTGGGGGGCAGATACGCAGTATTTT	CASSSWGADTQYF
TRBV9	TRBJ2-3	.	TRBD2	TGTGCCAGCAGCGTAGCGTCTAGCGGGAGGGATACGCAGTATTTT	CASSVASSGRDTQYF
TRBV25-1	TRBJ1-2	.	TRBD1	TGTGCCAGCAGTGAATCGTTTTGGGACAGGGGGCGTTATGGCTACACCTTC	CASSESFWDRGRYGYTF
TRBV3-1/TRBV3-2	TRBJ2-1	.	TRBD2	TGTGCCAGCACACTAGCGGAGAACAATGAGCAGTTCTTC	CASTLAENNEQFF
TRBV5-4	TRBJ2-5	few	.	TGTGCCAGCAGCCTCGCGGGGGCAGGAGGGCAAGAGACCCAGTACTTC	CASSLAGAGGQETQYF
TRBV7-9	TRBJ1-5	.	TRBD1	TGTGCCAGCAGCCTCGACAGGGTAGGTCAGCCCCAGCATTTT	CASSLDRVGQPQHF
TRBV19	TRBJ1-1	.	TRBD1	TGTGCCAGTACGGGACAGCTGAACACTGAAGCTTTCTTT	CASTGQLNTEAFF
TRBV5-1	TRBJ2-4	few	.	TGCGCCAGCAGGGCGAACCAGGGGAGCATTCAGTACTTC	CASRANQGSIQYF
TRBV6-5	TRBJ2-2	.	TRBD1	TGTGCCAGCAGAGCCGGGACAGAGAACACCGGGGAGCTGTTTTTT	CASRAGTENTGELFF
TRBV24-1	TRBJ2-3	.	TRBD2	TGTGCCACCAGTGACCCTAGCGGGAGGGCCGTCGATACGCAGTATTTT	CATSDPSGRAVDTQYF
TRBV2	TRBJ1-2	.	.	TGTGCCAGCAGTGATTTAACAGATCTCCGTGATGGCTACACCTTC	CASSDLTDLRDGYTF